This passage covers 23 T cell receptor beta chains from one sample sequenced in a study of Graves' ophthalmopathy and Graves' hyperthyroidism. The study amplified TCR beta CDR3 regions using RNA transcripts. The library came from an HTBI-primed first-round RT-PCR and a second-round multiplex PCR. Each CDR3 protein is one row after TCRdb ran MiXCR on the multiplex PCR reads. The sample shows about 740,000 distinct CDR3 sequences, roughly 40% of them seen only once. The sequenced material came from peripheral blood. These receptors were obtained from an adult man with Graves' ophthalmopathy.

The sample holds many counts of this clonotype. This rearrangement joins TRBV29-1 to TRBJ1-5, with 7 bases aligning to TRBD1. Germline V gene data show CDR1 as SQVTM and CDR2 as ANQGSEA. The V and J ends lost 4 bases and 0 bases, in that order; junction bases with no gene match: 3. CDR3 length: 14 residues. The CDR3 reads CSVGDSYSNQPQHF. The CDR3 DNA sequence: TGCAGCGTTGGGGACAGCTATAGCAATCAGCCCCAGCATTTT.

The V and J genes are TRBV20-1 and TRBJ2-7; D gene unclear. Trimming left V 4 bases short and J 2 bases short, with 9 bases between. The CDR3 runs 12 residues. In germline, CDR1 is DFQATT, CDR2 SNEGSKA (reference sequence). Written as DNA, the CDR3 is TGCAGTGCTAATGATGGGGCCTACGAGCAGTACTTC. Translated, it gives CSANDGAYEQYF.

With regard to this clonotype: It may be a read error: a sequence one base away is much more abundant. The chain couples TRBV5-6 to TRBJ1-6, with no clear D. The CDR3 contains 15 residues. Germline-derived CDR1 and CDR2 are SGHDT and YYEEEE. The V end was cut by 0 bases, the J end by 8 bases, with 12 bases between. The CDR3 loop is CASSLDLDGHSPLHF. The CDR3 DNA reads TGTGCCAGCAGCTTGGATCTCGACGGACATTCACCCCTCCACTTT.

This CDR3 reads CASSDRYF. Here the CDR3 DNA reads TGTGCCAGCAGTGATCGGTACTTC. V usage is TRBV2 and J usage is TRBJ2-5; D ambiguous. The CDR3 is 8 residues long. V lost 3 bases, J lost 13 bases, and 3 bases lay in between. From germline, CDR1 is SNHLY and CDR2 FYNNEI.

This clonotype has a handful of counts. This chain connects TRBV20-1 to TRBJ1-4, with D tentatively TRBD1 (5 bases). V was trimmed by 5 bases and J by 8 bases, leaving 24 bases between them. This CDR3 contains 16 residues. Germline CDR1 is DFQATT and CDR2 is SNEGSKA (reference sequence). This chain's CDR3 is CSAEKAGTDLVEKLFF. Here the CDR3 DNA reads TGCAGTGCTGAGAAAGCCGGGACGGATCTTGTCGAAAAACTGTTTTTT.

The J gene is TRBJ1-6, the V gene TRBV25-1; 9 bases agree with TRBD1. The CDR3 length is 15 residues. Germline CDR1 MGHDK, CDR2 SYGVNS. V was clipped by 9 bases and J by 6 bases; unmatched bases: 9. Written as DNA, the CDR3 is TGTGCCAGTTTATCTCGACAGGGGGGTAATTCACCCCTCCACTTT. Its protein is CASLSRQGGNSPLHF. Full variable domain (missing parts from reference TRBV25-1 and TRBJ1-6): EADIYQTPRYLVIGTGKKITLECSQTMGHDKMYWYQQDPGMELHLIHYSYGVNSTEKGDLSSESTVSRIRTEHFPLTLESARPSHTSQYLCASLSRQGGNSPLHFGNGTRLTVT.

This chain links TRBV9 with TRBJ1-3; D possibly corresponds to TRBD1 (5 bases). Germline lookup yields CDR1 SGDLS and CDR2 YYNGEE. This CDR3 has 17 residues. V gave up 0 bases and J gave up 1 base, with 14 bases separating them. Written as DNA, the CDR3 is TGTGCCAGCAGCGTAGGAGTTTTGGGGGGGTCTGGAAACACCATATATTTT. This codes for CASSVGVLGGSGNTIYF.

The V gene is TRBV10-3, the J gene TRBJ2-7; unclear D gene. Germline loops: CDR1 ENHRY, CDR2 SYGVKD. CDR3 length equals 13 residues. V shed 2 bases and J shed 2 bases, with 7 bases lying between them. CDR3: CAISESRPYEQYF. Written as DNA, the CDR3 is TGTGCCATCAGTGAGAGCCGGCCCTACGAGCAGTACTTC.

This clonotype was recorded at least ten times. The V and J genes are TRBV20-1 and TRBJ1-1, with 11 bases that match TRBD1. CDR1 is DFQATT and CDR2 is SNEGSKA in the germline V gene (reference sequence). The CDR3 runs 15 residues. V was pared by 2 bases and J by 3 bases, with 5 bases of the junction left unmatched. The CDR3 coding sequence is TGCAGTGCTAGACCAGGACAGGGGGCATACACTGAAGCTTTCTTT. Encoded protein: CSARPGQGAYTEAFF.

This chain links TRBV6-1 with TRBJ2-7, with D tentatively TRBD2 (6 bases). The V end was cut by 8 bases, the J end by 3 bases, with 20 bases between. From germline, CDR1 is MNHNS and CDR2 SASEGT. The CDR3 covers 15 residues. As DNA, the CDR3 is TGTGCCAGCGTCGAGGGAGCCGGGGGTCGCTACGAGCAGTACTTC. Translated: CASVEGAGGRYEQYF.

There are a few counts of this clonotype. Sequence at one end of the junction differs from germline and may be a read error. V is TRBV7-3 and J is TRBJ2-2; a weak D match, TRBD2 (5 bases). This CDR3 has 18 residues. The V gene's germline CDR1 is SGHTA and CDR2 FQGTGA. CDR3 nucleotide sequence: TGCGCCAGCAGCCAAGATCGTGAGGAGGCCTCGAACACCGGGGAGCTGTTTTTT. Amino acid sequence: CASSQDREEASNTGELFF.

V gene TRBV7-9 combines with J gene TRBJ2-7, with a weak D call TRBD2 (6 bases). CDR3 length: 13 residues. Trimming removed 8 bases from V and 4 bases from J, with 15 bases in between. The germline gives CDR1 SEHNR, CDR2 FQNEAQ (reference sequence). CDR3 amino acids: CASRPAGSYEQYF. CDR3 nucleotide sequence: TGTGCCAGCCGTCCGGCGGGGTCGTACGAGCAGTACTTC.

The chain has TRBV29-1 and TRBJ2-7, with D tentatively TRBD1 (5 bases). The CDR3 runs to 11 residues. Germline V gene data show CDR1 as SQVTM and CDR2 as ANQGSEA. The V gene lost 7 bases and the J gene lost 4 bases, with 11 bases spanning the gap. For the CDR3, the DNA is TGCAGCGCTGATTCAGGGTACGAGCAGTACTTC. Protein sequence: CSADSGYEQYF.

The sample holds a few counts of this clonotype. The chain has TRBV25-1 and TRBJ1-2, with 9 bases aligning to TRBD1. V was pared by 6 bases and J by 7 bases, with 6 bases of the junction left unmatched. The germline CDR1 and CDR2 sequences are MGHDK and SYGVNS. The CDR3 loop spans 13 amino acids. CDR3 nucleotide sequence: TGTGCCAGCAGCTCCCGACAGGGGGTTGGCTACACCTTC. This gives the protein CASSSRQGVGYTF.

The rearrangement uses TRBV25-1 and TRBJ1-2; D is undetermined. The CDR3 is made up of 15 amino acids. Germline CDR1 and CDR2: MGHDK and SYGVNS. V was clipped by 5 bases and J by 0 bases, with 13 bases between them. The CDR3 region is CASSYPSEANYGYTF. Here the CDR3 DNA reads TGTGCCAGCAGTTACCCATCGGAAGCTAACTATGGCTACACCTTC.

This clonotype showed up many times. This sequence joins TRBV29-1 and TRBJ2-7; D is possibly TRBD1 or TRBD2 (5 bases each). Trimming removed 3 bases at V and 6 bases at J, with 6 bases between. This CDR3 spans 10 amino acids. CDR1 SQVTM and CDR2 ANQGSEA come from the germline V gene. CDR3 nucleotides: TGCAGCGTTGAGGGGGTCGAGCAGTACTTC. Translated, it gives CSVEGVEQYF.

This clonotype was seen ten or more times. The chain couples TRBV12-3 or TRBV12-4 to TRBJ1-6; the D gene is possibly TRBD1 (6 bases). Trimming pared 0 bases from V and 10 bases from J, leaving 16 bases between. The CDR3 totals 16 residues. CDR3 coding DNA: TGTGCCAGCAGTTTAGCGTTAGCAGGGGTTCAATCACCCCTCCACTTT. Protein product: CASSLALAGVQSPLHF.

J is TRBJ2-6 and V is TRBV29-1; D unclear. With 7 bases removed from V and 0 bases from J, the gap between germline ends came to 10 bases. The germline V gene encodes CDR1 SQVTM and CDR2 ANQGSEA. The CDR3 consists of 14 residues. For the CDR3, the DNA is TGCAGCGCCAGCAGCCTCTCTGGGGCCAACGTCCTGACTTTC. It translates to CSASSLSGANVLTF.

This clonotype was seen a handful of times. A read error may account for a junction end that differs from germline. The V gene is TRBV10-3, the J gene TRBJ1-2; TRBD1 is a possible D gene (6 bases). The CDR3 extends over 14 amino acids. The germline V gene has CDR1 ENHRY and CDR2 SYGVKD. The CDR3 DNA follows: TGTGCCAGCAGTTACCAGGACAGAAACTATGGCTACACCTTC. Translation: CASSYQDRNYGYTF.

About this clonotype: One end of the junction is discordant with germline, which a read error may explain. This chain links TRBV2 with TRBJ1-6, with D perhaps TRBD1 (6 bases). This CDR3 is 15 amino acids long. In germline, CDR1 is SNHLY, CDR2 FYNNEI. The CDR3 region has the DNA TGTGCAAGCAGTGATACAGGGAACCCTAATTCACCCCTCCACTTT. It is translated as CASSDTGNPNSPLHF.

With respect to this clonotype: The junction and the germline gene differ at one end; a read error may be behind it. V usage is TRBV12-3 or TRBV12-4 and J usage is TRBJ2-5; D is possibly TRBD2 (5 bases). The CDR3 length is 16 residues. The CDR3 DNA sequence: TGTGCCAGCAGTTTAGAGGTAGCGAGGAATCAAGAGGCCCAGTACTTC. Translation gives CASSLEVARNQEAQYF.

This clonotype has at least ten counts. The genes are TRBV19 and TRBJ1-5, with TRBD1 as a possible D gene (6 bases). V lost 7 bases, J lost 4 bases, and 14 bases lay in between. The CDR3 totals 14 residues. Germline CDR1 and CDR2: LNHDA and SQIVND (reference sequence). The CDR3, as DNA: TGTGCCAGTACCCGGCCAGGGGAGAATCAGCCCCAGCATTTT. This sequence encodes CASTRPGENQPQHF.

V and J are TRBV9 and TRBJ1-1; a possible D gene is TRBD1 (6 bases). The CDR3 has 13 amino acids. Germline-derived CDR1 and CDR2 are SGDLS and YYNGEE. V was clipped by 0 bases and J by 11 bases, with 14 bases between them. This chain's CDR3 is CASSVDQQGEAFF. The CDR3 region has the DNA TGTGCCAGCAGCGTAGACCAACAGGGTGAGGCTTTCTTT.